This TCR beta chain came from a study of T cells in tuberculosis. The time point denotes: new active TB diagnosis, blood taken before or within 7 days of starting treatment. Repertoires were generated with immunoSEQ multiplex PCR, while TCRdb's copy carries only in-frame clones and drops some. Counted here are about 49,000 clones, roughly 96% occurring once; the ten biggest clones make up over 1.1%. The CDR3 is 15 amino acids. V gave up 2 bases and J gave up 7 bases, with 17 bases separating them. The V gene's germline CDR1 is MDHEN and CDR2 SYDVKM. The receptor was derived from an adult with tuberculosis. The chain employs TRBV28 and TRBJ1-2; D perhaps matches TRBD1 (5 bases). The sequenced sample was PBMCs, obtained at tuberculosis diagnosis. The CDR3 nucleotides are TGTGCCAGCAGTTTAATGTTTGGCAGGGATGTTGGCTACACCTTC. It yields the protein CASSLMFGRDVGYTF.